This record concerns one T cell receptor beta chain sequence. The CDR3 contains 11 residues. Germline lookup yields CDR1 DFQATT and CDR2 SNEGSKA (reference sequence). Profiles of TCR beta VDJ and CDR3 were generated from a genomic DNA template. TCRdb re-derived calls from the reads in MiXCR, one entry per CDR3 protein. The sample shows fewer than 200,000 distinct CDR3 sequences, just under 65% of them seen only once. This entry comes from a study of CD8+CD57+ T cells in acquired aplastic anemia. Overall study: Sorted CD4+ and CD8+ cells yielded DNA averaging around 3 ug.

This TCR was recovered from a human donor in good health. The sequenced sample was sorted CD4+, CD8+, or CD8+CD57+ T cells (not recorded which) from PBMCs. This sequence joins TRBV20-1 and TRBJ2-7; no firm D call. The end of the DNA is better explained by TRBJ2-1, so the J call may be wrong. The CDR3 DNA follows: TGCAGTGCTAGGACACAAAATGAGCAGTTCTTC. Its translation is CSARTQNEQFF.